These 5 T cell receptor beta chains were sequenced from one sample in a study of shared clonotypes between healthy human individuals. The data were produced by immunoSEQ multiplex PCR, yet TCRdb's version contains in-frame clones alone and is incomplete. The sample shows a few million clones, almost 96% of them seen only once. Sequenced sample: naive CD4+ T cells sorted from blood. Subset here: CD45RA+ positively selected. The receptor source for this set is a man between 18 and 29 years old in good health.

The chain recombines TRBV6-5 with TRBJ1-1, with a possible D match to TRBD1 (6 bases). The CDR3 is made up of 14 amino acids. Looked up from germline, CDR1 is MNHEY and CDR2 is SVGAGI. The V and J ends lost 6 bases and 2 bases respectively, with 13 bases between them. The CDR3, as DNA: TGTGCCAGCAGGGGCCAGGGGTTCAACACTGAAGCTTTCTTT. It is translated as CASRGQGFNTEAFF.

CDR3 sequence: CAIGAGSETQYF. CDR3 bases: TGTGCCATCGGGGCCGGATCCGAGACCCAGTACTTC. The chain joins TRBV10-3 to TRBJ2-5; D may be TRBD1 (5 bases). This CDR3 region has 12 residues. Trimming removed 8 bases from V and 5 bases from J, with 12 bases in between. Germline CDR1 ENHRY, CDR2 SYGVKD.

This chain connects TRBV2 to TRBJ2-3, with a tentative D call TRBD2 (6 bases). This CDR3 has 13 amino acids. CDR1 and CDR2 from the germline V gene are SNHLY and FYNNEI. With 11 bases removed from V and 6 bases from J, the gap between germline ends came to 18 bases. CDR3: CAGGRGLADTQYF. As DNA, the CDR3 is TGTGCCGGAGGTAGGGGTCTAGCGGATACGCAGTATTTT.

V usage is TRBV27 and J usage is TRBJ2-7; 7 bases fit TRBD1. In germline, CDR1 is MNHEY, CDR2 SMNVEV (reference sequence). CDR3 length equals 15 residues. After removal of 3 bases from V and 3 bases from J, the junction contained 8 bases not matched to a gene. The chain's CDR3 is CASSLLPGQSYEQYF. In nucleotides, the CDR3 is TGTGCCAGCAGTTTGTTACCGGGACAGAGCTACGAGCAGTACTTC.

Comments on this clone: The sample contains more than one DNA sequence encoding this CDR3. The chain carries TRBV27 and TRBJ1-5; TRBD1 matches 12 bases. The V segment lost 4 bases and the J segment 6 bases; nucleotides outside the gene matches: 4. The CDR3 totals 15 residues. Looked up from germline, CDR1 is MNHEY and CDR2 is SMNVEV (reference sequence). The CDR3 coding sequence is TGTGCCAGCAGTTCGGGACAGGGGGCTGGTCAGCCCCAGCATTTT. This codes for CASSSGQGAGQPQHF.